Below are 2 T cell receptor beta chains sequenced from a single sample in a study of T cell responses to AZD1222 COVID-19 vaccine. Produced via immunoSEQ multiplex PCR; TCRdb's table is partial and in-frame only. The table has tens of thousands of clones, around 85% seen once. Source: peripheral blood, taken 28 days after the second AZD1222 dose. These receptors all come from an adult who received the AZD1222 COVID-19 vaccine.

CDR3 DNA sequence: TGTGCCACCAGCAGAGGAGGGCGGGGGTTGACTGAAGCTTTCTTT. This sequence encodes CATSRGGRGLTEAFF. The genes are TRBV15 and TRBJ1-1, with D possibly being TRBD1 (5 bases). The CDR3 loop spans 15 amino acids. Germline V gives CDR1 LNHNV, CDR2 YYDKDF (reference sequence). V was shortened by 1 base and J by 5 bases, with 14 bases between the two germline ends.

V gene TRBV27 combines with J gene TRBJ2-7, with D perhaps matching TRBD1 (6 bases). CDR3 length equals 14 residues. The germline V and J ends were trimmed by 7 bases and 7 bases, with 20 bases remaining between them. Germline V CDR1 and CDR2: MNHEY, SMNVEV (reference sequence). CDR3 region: CASTLGAGAAEQYF. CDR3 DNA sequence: TGTGCCAGCACCCTGGGGGCAGGGGCGGCAGAGCAGTACTTC.